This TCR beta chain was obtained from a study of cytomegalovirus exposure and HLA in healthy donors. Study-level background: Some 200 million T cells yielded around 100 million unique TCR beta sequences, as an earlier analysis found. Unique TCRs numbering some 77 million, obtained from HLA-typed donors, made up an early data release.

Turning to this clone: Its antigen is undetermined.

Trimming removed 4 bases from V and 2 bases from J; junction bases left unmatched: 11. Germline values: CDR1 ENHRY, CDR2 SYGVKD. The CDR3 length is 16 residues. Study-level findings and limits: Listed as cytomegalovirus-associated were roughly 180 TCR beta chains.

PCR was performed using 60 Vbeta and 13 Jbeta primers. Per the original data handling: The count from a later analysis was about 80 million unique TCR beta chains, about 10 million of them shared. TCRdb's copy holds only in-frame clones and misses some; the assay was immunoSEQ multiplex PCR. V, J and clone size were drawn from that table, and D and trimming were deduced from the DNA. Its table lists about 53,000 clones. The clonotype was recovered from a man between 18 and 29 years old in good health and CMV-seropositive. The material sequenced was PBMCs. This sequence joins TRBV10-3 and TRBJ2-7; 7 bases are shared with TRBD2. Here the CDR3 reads CAISAEIAGSPYEQYF. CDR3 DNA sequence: TGTGCCATCAGTGCTGAGATAGCGGGCAGCCCCTACGAGCAGTACTTC.